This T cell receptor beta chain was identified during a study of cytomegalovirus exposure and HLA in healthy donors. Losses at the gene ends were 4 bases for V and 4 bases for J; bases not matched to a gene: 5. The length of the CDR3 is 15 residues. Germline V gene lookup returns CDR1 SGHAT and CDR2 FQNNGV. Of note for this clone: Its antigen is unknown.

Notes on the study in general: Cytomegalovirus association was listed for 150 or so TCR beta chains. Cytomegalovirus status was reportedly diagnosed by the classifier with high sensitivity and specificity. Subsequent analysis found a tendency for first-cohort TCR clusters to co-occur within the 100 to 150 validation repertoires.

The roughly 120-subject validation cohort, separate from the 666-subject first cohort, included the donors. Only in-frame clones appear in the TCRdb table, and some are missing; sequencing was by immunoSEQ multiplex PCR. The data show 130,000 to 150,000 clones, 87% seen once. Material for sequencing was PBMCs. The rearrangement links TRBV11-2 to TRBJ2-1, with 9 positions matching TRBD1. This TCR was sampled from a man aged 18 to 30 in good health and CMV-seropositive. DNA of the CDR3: TGTGCCAGCAGCTACCACAGGGGGCTTTACAATGAGCAGTTCTTC. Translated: CASSYHRGLYNEQFF.